The entry below gives a single T cell receptor (beta chain) sequence along with its context. Its specific antigen is unknown. No clone much larger than this one lies a single base away; base qualities are absent. The CDR3 starts with the cysteine, ends with the phenylalanine, and has 14 residues. The sequence is cut down to CDR3 DNA, 42 bases in frame from base 1. Trimming takes 0 bases from V and 3 bases from J, and the germline ends sit 8 bases apart. Based on the germline V gene, the CDR1 and CDR2 sequences are SGHTA and FQGNSA. This sample stems from a study of blood T cells in healthy people across ages (dated by TCRdb to about 2015). Background on the whole study: In model experiments, roughly one uniquely barcoded TCR beta cDNA molecule per two T cells was captured by template switching. The donors were split into four age groups: young (average about 15 years), middle-aged (around 40), aged (more than 60) and long-lived (82). To avoid experimental bias, donors of different ages were distributed randomly across sequencing lanes. For two donors (one aged 18 to 29 and one aged 80 or older), the study analyzed two additional independent replicas of 1 million unique cDNA reads from the same blood draw. Using deep sequencing normalized with unique cDNA molecular identifiers, the study measured how TCR beta repertoire diversity changes with age.

The study at large found these results: The CMV infection status of donors was not known, potentially confounding age-related changes in expanded clonotypes. A strong correlation was found between observed TCR beta diversity and the percentage of naive T cells measured by flow cytometry. Compared with the aged group, the long-lived group had more naive CD4+ T cells, fewer expanded clones and increased TCR diversity, suggesting age selection. As age increased, observed TCR beta diversity per million T cells dropped in a roughly linear way, and a significant reduction was already evident by age 40. Conclusive comparison of naive and antigen-experienced compartments was prevented by the profiling of bulk unsorted PBMCs. Estimates of total diversity based on one million sequenced T cells were regarded as lower bounds and as underestimates.

The 35 to 40 donors, aged 6 to 90 years, were systemically healthy Caucasian individuals from Russia. Each donor gave 9.5 to 10 milliliters of peripheral blood, drawn into EDTA-treated Vacutainer tubes. PBMCs were isolated by Ficoll-Paque density-gradient centrifugation, with at least 6.5 million obtained per sample. Total RNA, at least 6 micrograms per sample, was extracted from PBMCs with Trizol reagent. For every donor, an aliquot of PBMCs went through flow cytometry to measure the percentages of naive CD45RAhigh/CD27high T cells. The method was 5' RACE. For sequencing, an Illumina HiSeq 2500 was employed. A second about 7 to 12 cycle PCR used a sample-barcoded 5' primer and a J-beta primer mix. A unique molecular identifier was introduced onto each TCR beta cDNA molecule by a template-switch 5' adaptor carrying 12 random nucleotides. Each sample yielded at least 3 million CDR3-containing paired-end reads. First-strand cDNA was synthesized from all RNA with the Mint cDNA synthesis kit, primed by a TRBC-specific oligonucleotide. Following uracil-DNA glycosylase treatment, all cDNA underwent a first 18-cycle PCR with the universal primers M1SS and BC2_uni_R. As for how the authors treated the data: For normalization, 1 million high-quality reads, each with a distinct molecular identifier, were randomly selected from each sample. Reads with shared molecular identifiers were discarded instead of being binned into consensus sequences. MiTCR, run with a Q25 quality threshold and the strictest error-elimination algorithm, handled CDR3 identification, clonotype clustering and error correction. A nonparametric unseen species model using Euler transformation provided a lower-bound estimate of total TCR beta diversity. The public reads were run again by TCRdb, first through fastp at Q25 and then through MiXCR, and only productive beta chains were kept. Records with the same CDR3 protein are collapsed into one entry carrying the most frequent genes and DNA. The V and J calls shown here were made by TCRdb, not taken from the authors' results. This sample lists about 570,000 distinct CDR3 sequences; 25% to 30% were detected once. The ten largest make up about 18% of the sample.

This TCR came from a woman in her 70s in good health. Recombination joined TRBV7-2 with TRBJ2-5; the D segment cannot be called with confidence. The material sequenced was blood. Here is the DNA: TGTGCCAGCAGCTTAGCCAACCAAGAAGAGACCCAGTACTTC. Its protein reads: CASSLANQEETQYF.